Following are 22 T cell receptor beta chains from one sample sequenced in a study of blood T cell repertoires in COVID-19 (dated by TCRdb to about 2020). The receptor library was made with the immunoSEQ multiplex PCR assay. TCRdb re-hosts the immuneACCESS table, in-frame sequences only. Its copies lack some clones; in the studies checked, an unresolved V gene accounts for under half of them, and the cause for the rest is not known. The sample profile shows fewer than 85,000 clones; around four fifths of them were found once. Approximately 15% of the sample is held by the ten biggest clonotypes. The sequencing input was peripheral blood. The receptor set was obtained from a woman aged 55 to 70 with acute or convalescent COVID-19.

This sequence joins TRBV7-9 and TRBJ1-1, with a possible D match to TRBD1 (6 bases). This CDR3 has 13 residues. V was pared by 11 bases and J by 1 base, with 14 bases between. CDR1 SEHNR and CDR2 FQNEAQ come from the germline V gene (reference sequence). This CDR3 reads CALGWGPNTEAFF. CDR3 DNA sequence: TGTGCCCTAGGCTGGGGGCCGAACACTGAAGCTTTCTTT.

J is TRBJ2-5 and V is TRBV30; D is possibly TRBD1 (5 bases). CDR3 size: 15 residues. Germline CDR1 and CDR2: GTSNPN and SVGIG (reference sequence). Trimming removed 5 bases from V and 0 bases from J, with 16 bases in between. The CDR3 protein is CAWQRLLDNQETQYF. CDR3 bases: TGTGCCTGGCAACGGCTCCTGGACAACCAAGAGACCCAGTACTTC.

V is TRBV4-1 and J is TRBJ1-2, with 8 positions matching TRBD1. The CDR3 sequence is 13 residues long. Germline CDR1 reads MGHRA; CDR2 reads YSYEKL. The junction had 3 bases not matched to a gene; V was cut back by 4 bases and J by 5 bases. CDR3 protein: CASSPGDRYGYTF. In DNA form, the CDR3 reads TGCGCCAGCAGCCCCGGGGACAGGTATGGCTACACCTTC.

This clone was recorded only once. The DNA for the CDR3 is TGTGCCAGTAGTTCGGATCAGCCCCAGCATTTT. Encoded protein: CASSSDQPQHF. The J gene is TRBJ1-5, the V gene TRBV19; D unclear. The CDR3 has 11 amino acids. V lost 5 bases and J lost 5, with 4 bases in between. Germline values: CDR1 LNHDA, CDR2 SQIVND (reference sequence).

This chain joins TRBV5-1 and TRBJ2-1, with D perhaps matching TRBD1 (5 bases). CDR1 is SGHRS, CDR2 YFSETQ, per germline. There are 14 residues in the CDR3. Trimming stripped 0 bases from V and 8 bases from J, with 12 bases between. Here the CDR3 reads CASSLGQILDEQFF. The CDR3 DNA reads TGCGCCAGCAGCTTGGGACAGATTTTGGATGAGCAGTTCTTC.

The chain joins TRBV6-2 or TRBV6-3 to TRBJ2-2; 13 bases agree with TRBD2. Germline trimming cut 4 bases from V and 3 bases from J; bases unmatched to any gene: 11. The CDR3 loop spans 19 amino acids. Germline CDR1 is MNHEY and CDR2 is SVGEGT. This CDR3 is CASSFPGLAGRADTGELFF. The CDR3 DNA follows: TGTGCCAGCAGTTTCCCGGGACTAGCGGGACGGGCGGACACCGGGGAGCTGTTTTTT.

The V and J genes are TRBV9 and TRBJ1-6, with D unresolved. Germline V gene sequence: CDR1 SGDLS, CDR2 YYNGEE. Trimming shortened V by 4 bases and J by 7 bases, and 15 bases separated the two germline ends. CDR3 length: 15 residues. Written as DNA, the CDR3 is TGTGCCAGCAGCCCCGTTAACAATCTCAATTCACCCCTCCACTTT. It is translated as CASSPVNNLNSPLHF.

The chain links TRBV10-3 to TRBJ1-1, with TRBD1 matching over 7 bases. Germline V lookup: CDR1 ENHRY, CDR2 SYGVKD. This CDR3 has 13 amino acids. V dropped 6 bases and J dropped 4; count of bases not matched to a gene: 5. CDR3 nucleotide sequence: TGTGCCATCAGGACAGGGCAAGGCACTGAAGCTTTCTTT. This encodes CAIRTGQGTEAFF.

The chain has TRBV2 and TRBJ2-6; TRBD1 might be the D (5 bases). Germline V gene sequence: CDR1 SNHLY, CDR2 FYNNEI. There are 16 residues in the CDR3. V lost 6 bases and J lost 0, with 12 bases in between. The CDR3 region has the DNA TGTGCCAGCAGAATACTTCAGGGCTCTGGGGCCAACGTCCTGACTTTC. It is translated as CASRILQGSGANVLTF. Filled out from reference TRBV2 and TRBJ2-6, the complete variable domain reads EPEVTQTPSHQVTQMGQEVILRCVPISNHLYFYWYRQILGQKVEFLVSFYNNEISEKSEIFDDQFSVERPDGSNFTLKIRSTKLEDSAMYFCASRILQGSGANVLTFGAGSRLTVL.

This chain connects TRBV5-6 to TRBJ1-2, with TRBD1 as a possible D gene (6 bases). Germline-derived CDR1 and CDR2 are SGHDT and YYEEEE. V lost 7 bases and J lost 3, with 16 bases in between. This CDR3 is 14 amino acids long. The CDR3 nucleotides are TGTGCCAGCGGATTCCCGGACAGCCACTATGGCTACACCTTC. Its protein is CASGFPDSHYGYTF.

The chain has TRBV4-2 and TRBJ2-3; 10 nucleotides align to TRBD2. The CDR3 contains 17 residues. V trimming: 1 base; J trimming: 3 bases; junction bases outside the gene matches: 7. CDR1 LGHNA and CDR2 YNFKEQ come from the germline V gene. The DNA of the CDR3 is TGTGCCAGCAGCCAAGCAGCCCTAGCGGGAGAAACAGATACGCAGTATTTT. It specifies CASSQAALAGETDTQYF.

J is TRBJ1-1 and V is TRBV15; D is possibly TRBD1 (5 bases). Germline loops: CDR1 LNHNV, CDR2 YYDKDF (reference sequence). The CDR3 extends over 14 amino acids. V lost 3 bases to trimming and J lost 8 bases, with 16 bases between them. CDR3 in amino acids: CATSSISNRIEAFF. In nucleotides, the CDR3 is TGTGCCACCAGCAGTATCTCAAACAGGATCGAAGCTTTCTTT.

The chain is built from TRBV27 and TRBJ1-1; a possible D gene is TRBD1 (6 bases). The CDR3 consists of 14 residues. Trimming removed 3 bases from V and 5 bases from J, with 13 bases in between. Germline V gives CDR1 MNHEY, CDR2 SMNVEV (reference sequence). CDR3 residues: CASSFLGGGTEAFF. The CDR3, as DNA: TGTGCCAGCAGTTTTCTGGGAGGGGGTACTGAAGCTTTCTTT.

The chain joins TRBV7-9 to TRBJ1-1; D is possibly TRBD1 (6 bases). CDR3 length: 16 amino acids. Trimming shortened V by 3 bases and J by 0 bases, and 14 bases separated the two germline ends. Germline V gives CDR1 SEHNR, CDR2 FQNEAQ (reference sequence). The CDR3 DNA sequence: TGTGCCAGCAGCTTCACAGGGATATTCATGAACACTGAAGCTTTCTTT. It codes for CASSFTGIFMNTEAFF.

V gene TRBV29-1 combines with J gene TRBJ1-2; TRBD1 agrees at 10 bases. The CDR3 loop spans 12 amino acids. CDR1 and CDR2 (germline): SQVTM, ANQGSEA. The junction had 6 bases not matched to a gene; V was cut back by 2 bases and J by 12 bases. CDR3 in DNA: TGCAGCGTTGAAACCGGGACAGGGGTCCACACCTTC. This codes for CSVETGTGVHTF. Drawing the rest from reference TRBV29-1 and TRBJ1-2, the complete variable domain is SAVISQKPSRDICQRGTSLTIQCQVDSQVTMMFWYRQQPGQSLTLIATANQGSEATYESGFVIDKFPISRPNLTFSTLTVSNMSPEDSSIYLCSVETGTGVHTFGSGTRLTVV.

The chain employs TRBV5-1 and TRBJ1-2; possible D gene TRBD1, 5 bases. The CDR3 contains 13 residues. The germline V and J ends were trimmed by 0 bases and 8 bases, with 11 bases remaining between them. In germline, CDR1 is SGHRS, CDR2 YFSETQ. CDR3 sequence reads: CASSLGQIQGYTF. The CDR3 nucleotides read TGCGCCAGCAGCTTGGGACAGATACAAGGCTACACCTTC.

The chain carries TRBV27 and TRBJ1-2; 11 bases align to TRBD1. This CDR3 contains 17 residues. J gave up 1 base and V 5 bases, and 9 bases lay outside the gene matches. Per the germline V gene, CDR1 is MNHEY and CDR2 is SMNVEV (reference sequence). CDR3 amino acids: CASSPRTGGEYNYGYTF. The CDR3 DNA reads TGTGCCAGCAGTCCTAGGACAGGGGGCGAATATAACTATGGCTACACCTTC.

The chain carries TRBV28 and TRBJ1-4; 10 nucleotides line up with TRBD1. The trim removed 5 bases at V and 8 bases at J, leaving 11 bases unmatched. This CDR3 region has 16 residues. CDR1 MDHEN and CDR2 SYDVKM come from the germline V gene. CDR3 sequence: CASSPPDRGRREKLFF. The CDR3 DNA is TGTGCCAGCAGTCCCCCCGACAGGGGGCGACGAGAAAAACTGTTTTTT.

V and J are TRBV19 and TRBJ2-7, with 9 bases fitting TRBD2. This CDR3 has 15 amino acids. From germline, CDR1 is LNHDA and CDR2 SQIVND (reference sequence). V gave up 5 bases and J gave up 0 bases; unmatched junction bases: 5. The CDR3 is CASSSAGGVSYEQYF. DNA for the CDR3: TGTGCCAGTAGTTCCGCGGGGGGGGTCTCCTACGAGCAGTACTTC.

The chain carries TRBV21-1 and TRBJ2-7; the DNA was not compared with TRBD2, the D call given in the table. TRBV21-1 is a documented pseudogene. The CDR3 spans 14 residues. DNA of the CDR3: TGTGCCAGCAGCAACCGTGAGCCCTCCTACGAGCAGTACTTC. Protein: CASSNREPSYEQYF.

The J gene is TRBJ1-5, the V gene TRBV7-8; 10 nucleotides line up with TRBD1. CDR1 is SGHVS, CDR2 FQNEAQ, per germline. This CDR3 is 15 amino acids long. V lost 0 bases and J lost 6; bases outside the gene matches: 2. The CDR3: CASSLADRGFQPQHF. In DNA, the CDR3 is TGTGCCAGCAGCTTAGCGGACAGGGGGTTTCAGCCCCAGCATTTT.

The chain employs TRBV7-2 and TRBJ2-7; the D gene is possibly TRBD2 (7 bases). V was pared by 4 bases and J by 7 bases, with 14 bases between. The germline CDR1 and CDR2 sequences are SGHTA and FQGNSA. The CDR3 spans 13 residues. The CDR3 loop is CASSWGGPWEQYF. Written as DNA, the CDR3 is TGTGCCAGCAGCTGGGGGGGCCCGTGGGAGCAGTACTTC.